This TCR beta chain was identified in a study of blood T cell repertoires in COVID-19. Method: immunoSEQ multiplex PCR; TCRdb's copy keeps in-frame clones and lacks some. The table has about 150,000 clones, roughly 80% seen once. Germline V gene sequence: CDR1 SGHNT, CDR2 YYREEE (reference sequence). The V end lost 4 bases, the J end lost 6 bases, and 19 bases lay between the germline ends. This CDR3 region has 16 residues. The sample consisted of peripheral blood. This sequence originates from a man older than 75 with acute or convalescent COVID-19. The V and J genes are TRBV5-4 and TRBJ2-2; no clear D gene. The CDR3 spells CASSPLLEVGSGELFF. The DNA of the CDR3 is TGTGCCAGCAGCCCCCTTTTAGAGGTTGGATCCGGGGAGCTGTTTTTT.